This TCR beta chain comes out of a study of blood T cell repertoires in COVID-19. From germline, CDR1 is SEHNR and CDR2 FQNEAQ (reference sequence). The V end lost 1 base, the J end lost 2 bases, and 9 bases lay between the germline ends. This CDR3 spans 14 amino acids. Clones were read by immunoSEQ multiplex PCR, and TCRdb kept only the in-frame ones, dropping some. The data contain 140,000 to 150,000 clones, 86% of them singletons. The source of this sequence is a man in his fifties or sixties who had recovered from COVID-19. Sequencing was done on a sample of PBMCs or T cells enriched from blood (not recorded which). This chain links TRBV7-9 with TRBJ2-7; TRBD1 is a possible D gene (5 bases). CDR3 DNA: TGTGCCAGCAGCTTAGTAGCAGGGCCCTACGAGCAGTACTTC. This sequence encodes CASSLVAGPYEQYF.